This TCR beta chain was documented in a study of T-cell memory formation after mild COVID-19. This clonotype has only a few counts. CDR3 length: 13 amino acids. V was shortened by 3 bases and J by 0 bases, with 6 bases between the two germline ends. Germline assignment: CDR1 SQVTM and CDR2 ANQGSEA. TCRdb reprocessed the 5' RACE reads with MiXCR, giving one entry per CDR3 protein. This sample has about 290,000 distinct CDR3 sequences, with approximately 16% found just once. The sequenced sample was PBMCs or a T cell subset sorted from them (not recorded which). The TCR sequence derives from a man between 18 and 29 years old who had mild COVID-19 (a few samples of this study predate the infection). Cell type and time point are not known. The J gene is TRBJ1-5, the V gene TRBV29-1; tentatively, D is TRBD1 (5 bases). The CDR3 bases are TGCAGCGTTGAGACAGATAGCAATCAGCCCCAGCATTTT. It encodes CSVETDSNQPQHF.